This T cell receptor (beta chain) appears in the sequencing data of a study of beta chain features in type 1 diabetes. Since all of the isolated RNA was reverse transcribed, expressed TCRB transcripts were what got sequenced. Clones were sequenced by immunoSEQ multiplex PCR, and TCRdb holds only the in-frame ones, with some missing. The sample lists about 650,000 clones; roughly 12% were seen once. Sorting gave populations that all exceeded 95% purity. Findings of the study overall: Researchers reported that naive, central memory and Treg TCRB repertoires appeared more similar in patients than in healthy donors. Possible PCR preference for shorter templates applied equally to patients and controls. Moderate yet significant TCRB CDR3 shortening was seen in Type 1 diabetes patients in all four CD4+ subsets.

The CDR3 runs to 17 residues. The V gene's germline CDR1 is SGHRS and CDR2 YFSETQ. V shed 3 bases, J shed 0 bases, and the junction held 5 bases outside the gene matches. This clone was recorded a few times. Antigen: not known. The TCR comes from a man aged 25 to 40 with type 1 diabetes. The chain is built from TRBV5-1 and TRBJ2-6, with 8 bases fitting TRBD1. Input material: naive CD4+ T cells from blood. The CDR3 DNA is TGCGCCAGCAGCTCCGGGACAGGTATCTCTGGGGCCAACGTCCTGACTTTC. This sequence encodes CASSSGTGISGANVLTF.